A selection of T cell receptor beta chains follows, all from one sample in a study of cytomegalovirus exposure and HLA in healthy donors. Using immunoSEQ multiplex PCR, the repertoire was profiled, and TCRdb retains in-frame clones only, with some absent. The data contain around 130,000 clones, over 85% of them singletons. Specimen: PBMCs. The source is a man aged 25-45 years in good health and CMV-seronegative. Both conserved end residues are part of each CDR3. The D gene is left open where the match is weak. For some rows the clone size is stated as once, few or many, or as a class when expanded; others skip it.

-,TRBD1,TRBJ1-2,TRBV7-9,CASSVGQDGYTF,TGTGCCAGCAGCGTGGGACAGGATGGCTACACCTTC
-,TRBD2,TRBJ2-1,TRBV5-4,CAVTGTSGEQFF,TGTGCCGTGACCGGGACTAGCGGAGAGCAGTTCTTC
-,TRBD1,TRBJ1-1,TRBV6-5,CASSYRGPNTEAFF,TGTGCCAGCAGTTACAGGGGGCCGAACACTGAAGCTTTCTTT
-,-,TRBJ1-6,TRBV4-3,CASSPQTDRDSPLHF,TGCGCCAGCAGCCCCCAAACGGACAGAGATTCACCCCTCCACTTT
-,TRBD1,TRBJ1-4,TRBV6-5,CASSATGQGASKLFF,TGTGCCAGCAGTGCGACGGGACAGGGGGCCTCAAAACTGTTTTTT
-,TRBD2,TRBJ2-5,TRBV28,CASSPGTSGDQETQYF,TGTGCCAGCAGTCCCGGGACTAGCGGGGATCAAGAGACCCAGTACTTC
-,-,TRBJ2-3,TRBV5-4,CASIPIGGGTDTQYF,TGTGCCAGCATCCCAATAGGGGGGGGTACAGATACGCAGTATTTT
-,-,TRBJ2-7,TRBV6-5,CASTGPSASYEQYF,TGTGCCAGCACCGGGCCTAGCGCCTCCTACGAGCAGTACTTC
-,-,TRBJ2-3,TRBV5-1,CASSPEAGELGTDTQYF,TGCGCCAGCAGCCCGGAGGCCGGGGAGTTAGGGACAGATACGCAGTATTTT
-,-,TRBJ2-7,TRBV5-6,CASSPLQGSSYEQYF,TGTGCCAGCAGCCCCTTGCAGGGGAGCTCCTACGAGCAGTACTTC
-,-,TRBJ2-3,TRBV28,CASSLTADTQYF,TGTGCCAGCAGTTTAACAGCAGATACGCAGTATTTT
once,TRBD2,TRBJ2-7,TRBV28,CASSSYPGTSGGSYEQYF,TGTGCCAGCAGTTCCTATCCCGGGACTAGCGGGGGTTCCTACGAGCAGTACTTC
-,-,TRBJ2-7,TRBV5-1,CASSRLSGDNYEQYF,TGCGCCAGCAGCCGGTTATCAGGGGACAACTACGAGCAGTACTTC
once,-,TRBJ1-1,TRBV29-1,CSVVRAATEAFF,TGCAGCGTTGTCAGGGCAGCAACTGAAGCTTTCTTT
-,-,TRBJ2-5,TRBV5-1,CASSLTGPQETQYF,TGCGCCAGCAGCTTGACAGGGCCGCAAGAGACCCAGTACTTC
-,TRBD1,TRBJ2-7,TRBV4-2,CASSQLGGFEQYF,TGTGCCAGCAGCCAGTTAGGGGGCTTCGAGCAGTACTTC
-,TRBD1,TRBJ1-4,TRBV5-1,CASSLAANAGTGAPSNEKLFF,TGCGCCAGCAGCTTGGCCGCGAACGCCGGGACAGGGGCGCCTTCTAATGAAAAACTGTTTTTT
-,TRBD1,TRBJ2-2,TRBV19,CASSVGTGGYTGELFF,TGTGCCAGTAGTGTAGGGACAGGGGGATACACCGGGGAGCTGTTTTTT
-,-,TRBJ1-2,TRBV6-1,CASSELGAYGYTF,TGTGCCAGCAGTGAACTGGGGGCCTATGGCTACACCTTC
once,-,TRBJ1-6,TRBV5-6,CASSLGAGAFYNSPLHF,TGTGCCAGCAGCCTGGGGGCAGGGGCCTTCTATAATTCACCCCTCCACTTT
-,-,TRBJ1-6,TRBV7-9,CASSLAAGNSPLHF,TGTGCCAGCAGCTTAGCGGCAGGGAATTCACCCCTCCACTTT
-,TRBD1,TRBJ1-5,TRBV19,CASKGTASNQPQHF,TGTGCCAGCAAAGGGACAGCGAGCAATCAGCCCCAGCATTTT
-,TRBD1,TRBJ1-1,TRBV2,CASSEGQGIGTEAFF,TGTGCCAGCAGTGAGGGACAGGGGATAGGGACTGAAGCTTTCTTT
-,-,TRBJ2-2,TRBV4-3,CASSQERAGSGELFF,TGCGCCAGCAGCCAAGAAAGAGCGGGCAGCGGGGAGCTGTTTTTT
-,TRBD2,TRBJ2-1,TRBV5-1,CASSQTSGGAYSEQFF,TGCGCCAGCAGCCAAACTAGCGGGGGGGCCTATAGTGAGCAGTTCTTC
-,TRBD2,TRBJ2-2,TRBV6-4,CASSLAGVTGELFF,TGTGCCAGCAGCCTAGCGGGGGTCACCGGGGAGCTGTTTTTT
once,TRBD2,TRBJ2-3,TRBV9,CASSVDEGGGSDTQYF,TGTGCCAGCAGCGTAGATGAGGGCGGGGGGTCAGATACGCAGTATTTT
-,-,TRBJ2-2,TRBV28,CASSYSRAGELFF,TGTGCCAGCAGTTATAGTCGGGCCGGGGAGCTGTTTTTT
-,-,TRBJ2-7,TRBV5-1,CASSFSTGKGNEQYF,TGCGCCAGCAGCTTCAGCACAGGCAAAGGTAACGAGCAGTACTTC